The 18 T cell receptor beta chains listed next were all sequenced from one sample in a study of Ad26.COV2.S vaccination and SARS-CoV-2 variants. TCRdb's table, derived via immunoSEQ multiplex PCR, lists solely in-frame clones and lacks some. The sample has under 400,000 clones, 87% seen once; the top ten hold about 3%. Treatment noted: some 20 received Ad26.COV2.S at low or high dose, single or two shots; about five received placebo; per-sample allocation not given. Following the first vaccine or placebo injection, samples were taken on day 63. The input for sequencing was peripheral blood, taken in a trial of Ad26.COV2.S vaccine versus placebo. These receptors were collected from a person aged 18-60 years who received the Ad26.COV2.S COVID-19 vaccine or a placebo.

This clone has a single count. The V and J genes are TRBV2 and TRBJ1-2, with D perhaps matching TRBD1 (5 bases). Trimming took 4 bases from V and 8 from J, leaving 17 bases between them. The CDR3 is 14 residues long. Germline V gives CDR1 SNHLY, CDR2 FYNNEI. The CDR3 bases are TGTGCCAGCAGTGGAGACAGAGGCCTTCTCGGCTACACCTTC. This translates into CASSGDRGLLGYTF.

In DNA, the CDR3 is TGCGCCAGCAGCCAAGCTTTGGGCAGGGGAGATGAGCAGTTCTTC. Translation gives CASSQALGRGDEQFF. The chain links TRBV4-1 to TRBJ2-1; perhaps TRBD1 as D (6 bases). V lost 1 base to trimming and J lost 8 bases, with 15 bases between them. Germline V lookup: CDR1 MGHRA, CDR2 YSYEKL. This CDR3 has 15 residues.

The V gene is TRBV25-1, the J gene TRBJ1-3; perhaps TRBD1 as D (5 bases). CDR3 length: 13 residues. Trimming took off 8 bases at V and 0 bases at J, with 8 bases between the two ends. Germline V CDR1 and CDR2: MGHDK, SYGVNS. The CDR3 coding sequence is TGTGCCAGCCGACAGACCTCTGGAAACACCATATATTTT. The encoded protein is CASRQTSGNTIYF.

This chain connects TRBV7-6 to TRBJ2-3, with 15 bases aligning to TRBD2. Per the germline V gene, CDR1 is SGHVS and CDR2 is FNYEAQ. With 2 bases clipped from V and 3 bases from J, the junction kept 15 bases outside the gene matches. The CDR3 spans 21 residues. The DNA of the CDR3 is TGTGCCAGCAGCTTAAGGCTCGGACTAGCGGGGGGGCCTAATGAAACAGATACGCAGTATTTT. Its translation: CASSLRLGLAGGPNETDTQYF.

CDR3 amino acids: CASSIGGANVLTF. The CDR3 DNA is TGTGCCAGCAGCATTGGGGGGGCCAACGTCCTGACTTTC. This chain links TRBV11-2 with TRBJ2-6; D call uncertain. Germline V gene sequence: CDR1 SGHAT, CDR2 FQNNGV. Trimming removed 5 bases at V and 4 bases at J, with 6 bases between. The CDR3 contains 13 residues.

The chain joins TRBV6-1 to TRBJ2-7; a possible D gene is TRBD1 (5 bases). There are 15 residues in the CDR3. The germline V gene has CDR1 MNHNS and CDR2 SASEGT. With 2 bases removed from V and 2 bases from J, the gap between germline ends came to 13 bases. The CDR3 sequence is CASSESIDSTYEQYF. The CDR3 DNA reads as TGTGCCAGCAGTGAATCGATAGACAGTACCTACGAGCAGTACTTC.

This rearrangement joins TRBV6-2 or TRBV6-3 to TRBJ2-7, with D tentatively TRBD2 (6 bases). Germline loops: CDR1 MNHEY, CDR2 SVGEGT. Trimming took off 6 bases at V and 3 bases at J, with 9 bases between the two ends. The CDR3 has 12 residues. The CDR3 reads CASSFGGYEQYF. The CDR3 bases are TGTGCCAGCAGCTTCGGGGGCTACGAGCAGTACTTC.

The genes are TRBV12-3 or TRBV12-4 and TRBJ2-5; no clear D. The length of the CDR3 is 13 residues. Trimming cost V 4 bases and J 3 bases, with 9 bases left between them. CDR3 DNA sequence: TGTGCCAGCAGTTATATAGCTGAAGAGACCCAGTACTTC. This encodes CASSYIAEETQYF.

The chain has TRBV15 and TRBJ2-2; D is unresolved. The V gene lost 0 bases and the J gene lost 6 bases, with 14 bases spanning the gap. Germline lookup yields CDR1 LNHNV and CDR2 YYDKDF (reference sequence). There are 16 residues in the CDR3. The CDR3 bases are TGTGCCACCAGCAGAGACTTAGGTTCCTCCCCCGGGGAGCTGTTTTTT. This codes for CATSRDLGSSPGELFF. The complete variable domain, with remaining parts taken from reference TRBV15 and TRBJ2-2, reads DAMVIQNPRYQVTQFGKPVTLSCSQTLNHNVMYWYQQKSSQAPKLLFHYYDKDFNNEADTPDNFQSRRPNTSFCFLDIRSPGLGDTAMYLCATSRDLGSSPGELFFGEGSRLTVL.

V and J are TRBV6-5 and TRBJ2-5, with D possibly TRBD2 on 5 matching bases. The germline V gene encodes CDR1 MNHEY and CDR2 SVGAGI. This CDR3 region has 15 residues. V was shortened by 3 bases and J by 5 bases, with 16 bases between the two germline ends. CDR3 protein: CASSYGDIRGETQYF. The CDR3, as DNA: TGTGCCAGCAGTTATGGGGATATCCGGGGTGAGACCCAGTACTTC.

This chain uses TRBV5-4 with TRBJ2-5, with D hard to call. In germline, CDR1 is SGHNT, CDR2 YYREEE (reference sequence). The CDR3 covers 13 residues. V was clipped by 2 bases and J by 2 bases, with 7 bases between them. DNA of the CDR3: TGTGCCAGCAGCTTAAAACAGCAAGAGACCCAGTACTTC. This translates into CASSLKQQETQYF.

This chain joins TRBV2 and TRBJ1-1; tentatively, D is TRBD1 (6 bases). The CDR3 has 13 residues. Between the trimmed V and J ends, which lost 8 bases and 6 bases, there was a span of 16 bases. The germline V gene has CDR1 SNHLY and CDR2 FYNNEI. The CDR3 reads CASPIRGRPEAFF. CDR3 DNA: TGTGCCAGCCCCATCAGGGGCCGACCTGAAGCTTTCTTT.

This clone was picked up one time. V gene TRBV5-3 combines with J gene TRBJ1-2; 7 positions agree with TRBD1. TRBV5-3 belongs to the ORF category, with a function that is uncertain. V shed 5 bases and J 1 base; nucleotides not matched to a gene: 8. There are 15 residues in the CDR3. In DNA form, the CDR3 reads TGTGCCAGAAGTTCAGGGACAGAGTTTAACTATGGCTACACCTTC. Encoded protein: CARSSGTEFNYGYTF.

The J gene is TRBJ1-1, the V gene TRBV19; 8 bases are a match to TRBD1. The CDR3 covers 12 residues. Germline trimming cut 6 bases from V and 6 bases from J; bases unmatched to any gene: 3. Germline lookup yields CDR1 LNHDA and CDR2 SQIVND (reference sequence). The CDR3 here is CASSPGGPEAFF. In DNA form, the CDR3 reads TGTGCCAGTAGCCCAGGGGGCCCTGAAGCTTTCTTT.

The J gene is TRBJ2-5, the V gene TRBV27; no reliable D call. V lost 5 bases and J 7 bases, leaving 14 bases between the germline ends. CDR1 is MNHEY and CDR2 is SMNVEV in the germline V gene (reference sequence). The CDR3 is made up of 13 amino acids. The CDR3 is CASSPPREATQYF. CDR3 in DNA: TGTGCCAGCAGTCCCCCTCGTGAAGCGACCCAGTACTTC.

This chain joins TRBV5-1 and TRBJ2-1; TRBD1 agrees at 9 bases. The V gene's germline CDR1 is SGHRS and CDR2 YFSETQ. The CDR3 has 15 amino acids. The ends lost 2 bases at V and 6 bases at J; junction bases unmatched: 6. Here the CDR3 reads CASSFSGTGTNEQFF. CDR3 bases: TGCGCCAGCAGCTTTTCCGGGACAGGGACCAATGAGCAGTTCTTC.

The gene calls are TRBV9 and TRBJ1-4; D unclear. V shed 6 bases and J shed 2 bases, with 8 bases lying between them. CDR1 and CDR2 (germline): SGDLS, YYNGEE. This CDR3 comprises 13 residues. The CDR3 nucleotides are TGTGCCAGCACGGGCCCTACTAATGAAAAACTGTTTTTT. It specifies CASTGPTNEKLFF.

CDR3 coding DNA: TGTGCCAGCCGAGAGGACAGGGCCTATAATTCACCCCTCCACTTT. This codes for CASREDRAYNSPLHF. This chain links TRBV3-1 (or the pseudogene TRBV3-2) with TRBJ1-6; 8 nucleotides agree with TRBD1. The CDR3 loop spans 15 amino acids. The ends lost 8 bases at V and 2 bases at J; junction bases unmatched: 5. The V gene's germline CDR1 is LGHDT and CDR2 YNNKEL (reference sequence).